This T cell receptor (beta chain) came from a study of identical twins. Healthy Caucasians provided all donations. Broader study findings: Beta clonotypes that were abundant in cord blood contained fewer insertions, a pattern absent from memory repertoires.

It was template switching that added a universal primer site, and there were unique molecular identifiers on the cDNA. Via MiXCR, TCRdb re-called the 5' RACE reads, giving one row per CDR3 protein. This sample has hundreds of thousands of distinct CDR3 sequences, with around 9.7% found just once. Germline V gene lookup returns CDR1 SNHLY and CDR2 FYNNEI. The CDR3 runs to 14 residues. V shed 10 bases and J 3 bases; nucleotides not matched to a gene: 5. A remark on this clonotype: Its antigen is not identified.

This sample was shared with a second study, whose subject was yellow fever vaccine responses in identical twins.

The sample taken for sequencing was CD8+ T cells sorted from blood. The TCR sequence derives from a woman between 18 and 29 years old in good health. The gene calls are TRBV2 and TRBJ1-6, with 8 bases lining up with TRBD1. This CDR3 is CATRTGYYNSPLHF. CDR3 nucleotides: TGTGCCACCCGGACAGGGTACTATAATTCACCCCTCCACTTT. Complete variable domain (other parts from reference TRBV2 and TRBJ1-6): EPEVTQTPSHQVTQMGQEVILRCVPISNHLYFYWYRQILGQKVEFLVSFYNNEISEKSEIFDDQFSVERPDGSNFTLKIRSTKLEDSAMYFCATRTGYYNSPLHFGNGTRLTVT.